This TCR beta chain was captured by sequencing in a study of blood T cell repertoires in COVID-19. For the study at large: The samples span acute and convalescent COVID-19 from the United States, Italy and Spain. The analysed material was cDNA or gDNA that came from T cells, B-cell-depleted T cells, or PBMCs.

In the authors' workflow: Researchers report that nucleated cell counts were estimated from reference gene primer amplification. Generated by immunoSEQ multiplex PCR, the TCRdb table keeps only in-frame clones and is missing some. That table gives V, J and clone size, and the DNA gave D and trimming. The sample lists fewer than 250,000 clones, around four fifths occurring once. The Seattle patients, enrolled during active infection, were followed longitudinally. The CDR3 has 16 amino acids. Looked up from germline, CDR1 is MGHDK and CDR2 is SYGVNS. The V end was cut by 2 bases, the J end by 5 bases, with 18 bases between.

The sample comprised peripheral blood. The sequence was collected from a man aged 60 to 69 with COVID-19, enrolled during active disease. The chain has TRBV25-1 and TRBJ1-1; D gene unclear. The CDR3 loop reads CASSESRRSLGTEAFF. The CDR3 nucleotides read TGTGCCAGCAGTGAAAGCAGGAGGTCCTTGGGGACTGAAGCTTTCTTT.